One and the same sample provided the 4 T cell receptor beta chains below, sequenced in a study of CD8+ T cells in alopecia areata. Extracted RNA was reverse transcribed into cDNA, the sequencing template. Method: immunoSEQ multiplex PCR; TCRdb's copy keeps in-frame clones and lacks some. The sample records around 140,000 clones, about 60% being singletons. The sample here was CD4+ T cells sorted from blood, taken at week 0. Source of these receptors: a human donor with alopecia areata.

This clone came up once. CDR3 DNA: TGCGCCAGCAGCTTTGGATTAGCGGGGGATGAGACCCAGTACTTC. The encoded protein is CASSFGLAGDETQYF. The gene calls are TRBV5-1 and TRBJ2-5; 9 bases match TRBD2. V shed 2 bases and J 5 bases; nucleotides not matched to a gene: 7. Per the germline V gene, CDR1 is SGHRS and CDR2 is YFSETQ. The CDR3 totals 15 residues.

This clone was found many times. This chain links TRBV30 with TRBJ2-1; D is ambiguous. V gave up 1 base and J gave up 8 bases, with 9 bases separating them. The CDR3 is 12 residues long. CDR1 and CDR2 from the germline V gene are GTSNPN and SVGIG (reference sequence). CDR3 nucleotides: TGTGCCTGGAGTGGCCTCTTACATGAGCAGTTCTTC. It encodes CAWSGLLHEQFF.

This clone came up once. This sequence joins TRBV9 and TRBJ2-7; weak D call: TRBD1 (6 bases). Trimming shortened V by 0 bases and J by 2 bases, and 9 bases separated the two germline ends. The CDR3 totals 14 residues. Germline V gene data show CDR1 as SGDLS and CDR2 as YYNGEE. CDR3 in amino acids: CASSVDRDTYEQYF. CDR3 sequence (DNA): TGTGCCAGCAGCGTAGACAGGGATACCTACGAGCAGTACTTC.

In nucleotides, the CDR3 is TGCAGCGTTATCCCCGGAGACAGGGCCGCAGATACGCAGTATTTT. This translates into CSVIPGDRAADTQYF. This chain connects TRBV29-1 to TRBJ2-3; TRBD1 matches at 7 bases. CDR1 is SQVTM, CDR2 ANQGSEA, per germline. This CDR3 is 15 amino acids long. V shed 5 bases, J shed 4 bases, and the junction held 12 bases outside the gene matches.